A single sample is the source of the 17 T cell receptor beta chains below, sequenced in a study of cytomegalovirus exposure and HLA in healthy donors. PCR was performed using 60 Vbeta and 13 Jbeta primers. Some clones are missing from TCRdb's copy, which holds only in-frame ones; the method was immunoSEQ multiplex PCR. The sample shows some 160,000 clones, roughly 82% of them seen only once. Sequencing was performed on PBMCs. These receptors were obtained from a woman aged 45 to 65 in good health and CMV-seronegative.

J is TRBJ2-5 and V is TRBV18; 10 bases agree with TRBD2. After removal of 2 bases from V and 1 base from J, the junction contained 7 bases not matched to a gene. The CDR3 loop spans 17 amino acids. In germline, CDR1 is KGHSH, CDR2 LQKENI. The DNA of the CDR3 is TGTGCCAGCTCACCAATAGCCGGGACTAGCGTCCAAGAGACCCAGTACTTC. Its translation is CASSPIAGTSVQETQYF.

This clone occurred once. V is TRBV19 and J is TRBJ1-5; TRBD1 matches 7 bases. Germline V lookup: CDR1 LNHDA, CDR2 SQIVND (reference sequence). Trimming removed 6 bases from V and 3 bases from J; junction bases left unmatched: 5. This CDR3 is 14 amino acids long. The CDR3 region is CASRYTGVNQPQHF. CDR3 DNA sequence: TGTGCCAGTAGATATACAGGGGTCAATCAGCCCCAGCATTTT. Complete variable domain (other parts from reference TRBV19 and TRBJ1-5): DGGITQSPKYLFRKEGQNVTLSCEQNLNHDAMYWYRQDPGQGLRLIYYSQIVNDFQKGDIAEGYSVSREKKESFPLTVTSAQKNPTAFYLCASRYTGVNQPQHFGDGTRLSIL.

This sequence joins TRBV4-1 and TRBJ1-5; D may be TRBD1 (5 bases). Trimming cost V 1 base and J 9 bases, with 19 bases left between them. The CDR3 is made up of 16 amino acids. Germline-derived CDR1 and CDR2 are MGHRA and YSYEKL. Here the CDR3 DNA reads TGCGCCAGCAGCCAAGTCCAGGGTGGCCTCTTGGCGCCCCAGCATTTT. Its translation is CASSQVQGGLLAPQHF.

This chain joins TRBV13 and TRBJ2-5, with 10 bases that match TRBD1. The CDR3 spans 15 residues. Germline CDR1 and CDR2: PRHDT and FYEKMQ (reference sequence). Trimming removed 4 bases from V and 5 bases from J; junction bases left unmatched: 7. CDR3 coding DNA: TGTGCCAGCAGCTCACCGGGACAGGGGTCCGAGACCCAGTACTTC. Translation gives CASSSPGQGSETQYF.

J is TRBJ1-2 and V is TRBV7-2; possible D gene TRBD1, 6 bases. V shed 1 base and J shed 2 bases, with 8 bases lying between them. Germline-derived CDR1 and CDR2 are SGHTA and FQGNSA. The CDR3 extends over 14 amino acids. The CDR3 DNA follows: TGTGCCAGCAGCTTAGGTGGACAGAACTATGGCTACACCTTC. Protein product: CASSLGGQNYGYTF.

The chain couples TRBV7-9 to TRBJ1-1; 10 bases line up with TRBD1. The V and J ends lost 5 bases and 10 bases, in that order; junction bases with no gene match: 7. This CDR3 is 13 amino acids long. Germline CDR1 is SEHNR and CDR2 is FQNEAQ (reference sequence). As DNA, the CDR3 is TGTGCCAGCAGCCCGGGACAGGGGATGACAGCTTTCTTT. It yields the protein CASSPGQGMTAFF. Full variable domain (remainder filled in from reference TRBV7-9 and TRBJ1-1): DTGVSQNPRHKITKRGQNVTFRCDPISEHNRLYWYRQTLGQGPEFLTYFQNEAQLEKSRLLSDRFSAERPKGSFSTLEIQRTEQGDSAMYLCASSPGQGMTAFFGQGTRLTVV.

The chain recombines TRBV28 with TRBJ2-7, with unresolved D. Germline V gene data show CDR1 as MDHEN and CDR2 as SYDVKM. V lost 4 bases and J 5 bases, leaving 6 bases between the germline ends. The CDR3 has 11 residues. The CDR3 loop reads CASSSGNEQYF. Written as DNA, the CDR3 is TGTGCCAGCAGTTCAGGAAACGAGCAGTACTTC.

The chain recombines TRBV7-2 with TRBJ1-5, with D unresolved. The V and J ends lost 3 bases and 5 bases respectively, with 11 bases between them. This CDR3 region has 14 residues. Germline V gene sequence: CDR1 SGHTA, CDR2 FQGNSA. DNA for the CDR3: TGTGCCAGCAGCTTTGAGCGCGGTGATCAGCCCCAGCATTTT. This encodes CASSFERGDQPQHF.

This clone was recorded a few times. The chain links TRBV11-2 to TRBJ2-5, with 7 bases identical to TRBD2. CDR3 length: 14 residues. V shed 5 bases, J shed 5 bases, and the junction held 8 bases outside the gene matches. The germline V gene encodes CDR1 SGHAT and CDR2 FQNNGV. The CDR3 nucleotides are TGTGCCAGCAGCCCTGGACTAGTCGTGGAGACCCAGTACTTC. It is translated as CASSPGLVVETQYF.

The rearrangement joins TRBV27 to TRBJ2-5; 9 nucleotides line up with TRBD2. The CDR3 has 17 residues. The V and J ends lost 5 bases and 9 bases, in that order; junction bases with no gene match: 19. From germline, CDR1 is MNHEY and CDR2 SMNVEV (reference sequence). CDR3 nucleotide sequence: TGTGCCAGCAGTAGGGGGGTAGCGGGAGATCGAGGGGTGTCCCAGTACTTC. Its translation: CASSRGVAGDRGVSQYF.

The V call is TRBV5-6, the J call TRBJ1-2, with no clear D. Germline CDR1 reads SGHDT; CDR2 reads YYEEEE. The CDR3 is made up of 15 amino acids. Between the trimmed V and J ends, which lost 0 bases and 2 bases, there was a span of 11 bases. CDR3 region: CASSLGTRRNYGYTF. The CDR3 coding sequence is TGTGCCAGCAGCTTGGGTACCAGGAGGAACTATGGCTACACCTTC.

The CDR3 bases are TGTGCCAGCAGCTTTGCCTCAACATATGAAGCTTTCTTT. It translates to CASSFASTYEAFF. J is TRBJ1-1 and V is TRBV7-8; no reliable D call. Germline lookup yields CDR1 SGHVS and CDR2 FQNEAQ. V was trimmed by 3 bases and J by 7 bases, leaving 12 bases between them. The CDR3 totals 13 residues.

There are a few counts of this clone. In nucleotides, the CDR3 is TGTGCCAGCAGCTTAGCAAACCGCGCCTACGAGCAGTACTTC. Translation: CASSLANRAYEQYF. This chain uses TRBV7-8 with TRBJ2-7; D remains ambiguous. The ends were cut back, 0 bases at V and 2 bases at J, with 8 bases in the middle. CDR1 and CDR2 (germline): SGHVS, FQNEAQ. CDR3 length equals 14 residues.

The chain uses TRBV7-2 and TRBJ2-7, with 7 bases fitting TRBD1. Per the germline V gene, CDR1 is SGHTA and CDR2 is FQGNSA. Trimming cost V 2 bases and J 3 bases; bases outside gene matches: 4. The CDR3 runs to 14 residues. CDR3 nucleotides: TGTGCCAGCAGCTTAAGACAGGGAGTCTACGAGCAGTACTTC. Translated, it gives CASSLRQGVYEQYF. The entire variable domain, with the rest obtained from reference TRBV7-2 and TRBJ2-7, is as follows: GAGVSQSPSNKVTEKGKDVELRCDPISGHTALYWYRQSLGQGLEFLIYFQGNSAPDKSGLPSDRFSAERTGGSVSTLTIQRTQQEDSAVYLCASSLRQGVYEQYFGPGTRLTVT.

This chain links TRBV5-1 with TRBJ2-3, with 10 bases identical to TRBD2. CDR1 is SGHRS and CDR2 is YFSETQ in the germline V gene. The CDR3 has 16 amino acids. The V gene end was trimmed by 2 bases and the J gene end by 3 bases; junction bases not matched to a gene: 6. The CDR3 DNA follows: TGCGCCAGCAGCTTAAGTAGCGGGAGGTTGACAGATACGCAGTATTTT. Translated: CASSLSSGRLTDTQYF.

This clone was picked up a small number of times. This sequence joins TRBV13 and TRBJ2-6, with a weak D call TRBD2 (5 bases). V lost 4 bases and J lost 1, with 17 bases in between. The CDR3 covers 18 residues. Per germline, CDR1 PRHDT and CDR2 FYEKMQ (reference sequence). CDR3 sequence reads: CASSSTTDRGSGANVLTF. In DNA, the CDR3 is TGTGCCAGCAGCTCAACCACCGACCGGGGTTCTGGGGCCAACGTCCTGACTTTC.

This chain connects TRBV9 to TRBJ2-2; TRBD1 matches 12 bases. The V gene's germline CDR1 is SGDLS and CDR2 YYNGEE. Germline trimming cut 4 bases from V and 1 base from J; bases unmatched to any gene: 8. The CDR3 has 18 amino acids. The CDR3 here is CASSLGTGGVRNTGELFF. CDR3 DNA sequence: TGTGCCAGCAGCCTGGGGACAGGGGGCGTCCGGAACACCGGGGAGCTGTTTTTT.